The 11 T cell receptor beta chains below were found in one sample sequenced in a study of identical twins listed by TCRdb under 2016. The library relied on 5' RACE. Instrument on record: Illumina HiSeq 2000. The public reads were run again by TCRdb, first through fastp at Q25 and then through MiXCR, and only productive beta chains were kept. A single entry per CDR3 protein holds the most common genes and DNA from its merged rows. The sample contains some 730,000 distinct CDR3 sequences, about 18% of them found a single time. The ten largest make up under 15% of the sample. These data were also filed under a second study, of T cells expressing NK-cell markers.

The sample comprised PBMCs. These receptors all stem from a woman aged 18-29 years in good health.

This clonotype occurred a few times. The V call is TRBV11-2, the J call TRBJ2-7; D could derive from TRBD1 or TRBD2 (5 bases each). The CDR3 extends over 14 amino acids. The germline V and J ends were trimmed by 3 bases and 3 bases, with 12 bases remaining between them. The germline gives CDR1 SGHAT, CDR2 FQNNGV. The CDR3 here is CASSFPGDHYEQYF. The CDR3 nucleotides read TGTGCCAGCAGCTTCCCCGGGGACCACTACGAGCAGTACTTC.

The chain employs TRBV5-1 and TRBJ1-4, with a tentative D call TRBD1 (6 bases). The V and J ends lost 5 bases and 6 bases respectively, with 14 bases between them. Germline loops: CDR1 SGHRS, CDR2 YFSETQ. The CDR3 is 14 residues long. DNA for the CDR3: TGCGCCAGCAGTGAGGGGGGCGGAGATGAAAAACTGTTTTTT. Translation: CASSEGGGDEKLFF.

J is TRBJ2-7 and V is TRBV10-3, with TRBD2 matching over 10 bases. There are 16 residues in the CDR3. Germline V lookup: CDR1 ENHRY, CDR2 SYGVKD. J gave up 3 bases and V 4 bases, and 9 bases lay outside the gene matches. The CDR3: CAISGETSGPDYEQYF. In DNA, the CDR3 is TGTGCCATCAGTGGGGAGACTAGCGGGCCTGACTACGAGCAGTACTTC.

The rearrangement joins TRBV20-1 to TRBJ1-1; D gene ambiguous. This CDR3 is 12 amino acids long. CDR1 DFQATT and CDR2 SNEGSKA come from the germline V gene (reference sequence). V lost 2 bases and J 2 bases, leaving 6 bases between the germline ends. CDR3 nucleotide sequence: TGCAGTGCTAGATGGGGAAACACTGAAGCTTTCTTT. This codes for CSARWGNTEAFF.

This clonotype occurred a few times. This rearrangement joins TRBV7-8 to TRBJ2-7, with TRBD1 as a possible D gene (5 bases). There are 13 residues in the CDR3. Trimming stripped 6 bases from V and 3 bases from J, with 12 bases between. CDR1 is SGHVS and CDR2 is FQNEAQ in the germline V gene. CDR3 nucleotides: TGTGCCAGCAGTCGACAGAACTTCTACGAGCAGTACTTC. This gives the protein CASSRQNFYEQYF.

This clonotype turned up a few times. The chain has TRBV6-1 and TRBJ2-7, with D hard to call. V shed 6 bases and J shed 2 bases, with 11 bases lying between them. Per the germline V gene, CDR1 is MNHNS and CDR2 is SASEGT. This CDR3 comprises 13 residues. The CDR3 protein is CASSQTATYEQYF. The CDR3 bases are TGTGCCAGCAGCCAGACGGCGACCTACGAGCAGTACTTC.

This clonotype occurred a few times. The chain carries TRBV27 and TRBJ2-7; tentatively, D is TRBD1 or TRBD2 (5 bases each). This CDR3 has 15 residues. Germline lookup yields CDR1 MNHEY and CDR2 SMNVEV (reference sequence). The V gene lost 2 bases and the J gene lost 7 bases, with 18 bases spanning the gap. The CDR3 spells CASSLGTVLRAEQYF. The CDR3 region has the DNA TGTGCCAGCAGTTTAGGGACGGTCCTACGAGCGGAGCAGTACTTC.

This rearrangement joins TRBV18 to TRBJ1-2; D gene uncertain. Deletions cut 6 bases from V and 5 bases from J, with 22 bases between. CDR1 and CDR2 from the germline V gene are KGHSH and LQKENI. This CDR3 comprises 16 residues. The CDR3 loop reads CASSRAAGGQTYGYTF. CDR3 nucleotide sequence: TGTGCCAGCTCCCGAGCCGCGGGAGGTCAGACGTATGGCTACACCTTC.

The V and J genes are TRBV18 and TRBJ2-7, with D unclear. CDR3 length: 16 amino acids. Germline-derived CDR1 and CDR2 are KGHSH and LQKENI. V lost 3 bases, J lost 6 bases, and 21 bases lay in between. The CDR3 protein is CASSPLEPWALGEQYF. The DNA of the CDR3 is TGTGCCAGCTCACCTCTAGAACCATGGGCCTTGGGCGAGCAGTACTTC.

This clonotype has only a few counts. This chain links TRBV25-1 with TRBJ1-1; TRBD1 aligns across 7 bases. J lost 6 bases, V lost 5 bases, and 9 bases had no gene match. CDR3 length: 14 residues. Germline CDR1 and CDR2: MGHDK and SYGVNS. This CDR3 is CASSHRDSRAEAFF. CDR3 bases: TGTGCCAGCAGTCACCGGGACAGTAGGGCTGAAGCTTTCTTT.

In its sample, this clonotype was seen a few times. This chain uses TRBV5-1 with TRBJ2-1; D ambiguous. This CDR3 comprises 14 residues. V lost 4 bases, J lost 8 bases, and 16 bases lay in between. The germline V gene encodes CDR1 SGHRS and CDR2 YFSETQ. The CDR3 reads CASSDRTIRDEQFF. DNA of the CDR3: TGCGCCAGCAGCGATCGGACGATAAGGGATGAGCAGTTCTTC.